Reported below is one TCR beta chain. The source of the sample is a study of CD8+ T cells in alopecia areata. The CDR3 is made up of 13 amino acids. Germline loops: CDR1 SQVTM, CDR2 ANQGSEA. J was trimmed by 4 bases and V by 6 bases; bases with no gene match: 7. The sequencing template was cDNA reverse transcribed from extracted RNA. Sequencing used immunoSEQ multiplex PCR; TCRdb keeps in-frame clones, though not all of them. Among around 190,000 clones listed, approximately 60% were seen once. The chain recombines TRBV29-1 with TRBJ2-7, with TRBD1 matching 9 bases. The clonotype was recovered from a human donor in good health. The sample consisted of CD8+ T cells sorted from blood. This CDR3 reads CSVGQGWEYEQYF. CDR3 DNA sequence: TGCAGCGTGGGACAGGGATGGGAGTACGAGCAGTACTTC.